This T cell receptor (beta chain) was identified during a study of T-cell reconstitution after alpha-beta-depleted transplantation in children. This clonotype was recorded at least ten times. Using unique molecular identifiers, the investigators prepared the TCRbeta library. TCRdb re-analysed the PCR reads in MiXCR, keeping a single row per CDR3 protein. The profile covers about 640,000 distinct CDR3 sequences, with around a sixth appearing a single time and approximately 1% taken by the ten largest. The CDR3 is made up of 15 amino acids. The V gene end was trimmed by 4 bases and the J gene end by 8 bases; junction bases not matched to a gene: 9.

The TCR sequence derives from a human donor who donated a stem cell graft to a child with acute myeloid leukemia. The input for sequencing was PBMCs from the stem cell graft donor, taken from the stem cell graft. The rearrangement uses TRBV12-3 or TRBV12-4 and TRBJ1-5, with 9 bases lining up with TRBD1. The CDR3 DNA reads TGTGCCAGCAGTTCCGGGACAGGGCCCGAGGAGCCCCAGCATTTT. This encodes CASSSGTGPEEPQHF.